The 18 T cell receptor beta chains below all came from one sample that was sequenced in a study of T-cell memory formation after mild COVID-19. TCRdb itself ran the 5' RACE reads through MiXCR, one entry per CDR3 protein. The repertoire holds 560,000 or so distinct CDR3 sequences, with roughly 17% as singletons. The material sequenced was PBMCs or a T cell subset sorted from them (not recorded which). The receptors were sampled from an adult woman who had mild COVID-19 (a few samples of this study predate the infection). Cell type and time point are not known.

This chain joins TRBV7-6 and TRBJ2-1, with 7 positions matching TRBD2. The germline CDR1 and CDR2 sequences are SGHVS and FNYEAQ. J was trimmed by 0 bases and V by 4 bases; bases with no gene match: 6. The CDR3 runs to 16 residues. In DNA form, the CDR3 reads TGTGCCAGCAGCTCAACAACTAGCGTCTCCTACAATGAGCAGTTCTTC. Translating gives CASSSTTSVSYNEQFF.

This clonotype was seen a few times. The chain combines TRBV7-6 with TRBJ2-1; D remains ambiguous. V was shortened by 0 bases and J by 7 bases, with 13 bases between the two germline ends. This CDR3 region has 15 residues. The germline CDR1 and CDR2 sequences are SGHVS and FNYEAQ. The CDR3 protein is CASSLAASSLNEQFF. The CDR3 DNA sequence: TGTGCCAGCAGCTTAGCGGCGTCTAGTCTAAATGAGCAGTTCTTC.

This chain joins TRBV5-1 and TRBJ2-7; maybe TRBD1 (6 bases). Germline CDR1 is SGHRS and CDR2 is YFSETQ. V lost 0 bases and J lost 5, with 15 bases in between. The length of the CDR3 is 15 residues. This CDR3 is CASSLEGSRGHEQYF. CDR3 DNA: TGCGCCAGCAGCTTGGAAGGAAGCAGGGGCCACGAGCAGTACTTC.

This clonotype was counted ten times or more. The J gene is TRBJ1-3, the V gene TRBV7-3, with D hard to call. V shed 8 bases and J shed 0 bases, with 17 bases lying between them. This CDR3 is 16 amino acids long. Germline V gene lookup returns CDR1 SGHTA and CDR2 FQGTGA. The CDR3 DNA follows: TGTGCCAGCCCGACCCGGGAACGTGTCTCTGGAAACACCATATATTTT. Translation: CASPTRERVSGNTIYF.

This clonotype came up a few times. The chain carries TRBV10-3 and TRBJ2-6, with D maybe TRBD2 (8 bases). V was shortened by 10 bases and J by 2 bases, with 30 bases between the two germline ends. The CDR3 loop spans 20 amino acids. Germline lookup yields CDR1 ENHRY and CDR2 SYGVKD. CDR3 DNA: TGTGCCACCTGCCCCGGAGCGGGAGTGCCCCAGGGGGCTGGGGCCAACGTCCTGACTTTC. Its translation is CATCPGAGVPQGAGANVLTF.

The V and J genes are TRBV7-2 and TRBJ2-7; 10 bases line up with TRBD1. The J segment lost 3 bases and the V segment lost 5 bases, leaving 4 bases of the junction unmatched. Germline lookup yields CDR1 SGHTA and CDR2 FQGNSA. This CDR3 contains 14 residues. CDR3 coding DNA: TGTGCCAGCAGCCCGACAGGGGGCAACTACGAGCAGTACTTC. Its protein product is CASSPTGGNYEQYF.

The chain is built from TRBV2 and TRBJ2-5; 9 bases align to TRBD2. CDR1 is SNHLY, CDR2 FYNNEI, per germline. This CDR3 is 12 amino acids long. The J segment lost 6 bases and the V segment lost 9 bases, leaving 5 bases of the junction unmatched. This chain's CDR3 is CARGTSSQTQYF. The CDR3 DNA sequence: TGTGCCAGAGGGACTAGCTCACAGACCCAGTACTTC.

This clonotype was detected many times. The rearrangement links TRBV7-3 to TRBJ2-4; D remains unclear. The CDR3 extends over 13 amino acids. Per germline, CDR1 SGHTA and CDR2 FQGTGA. Deletions cut 1 base from V and 7 bases from J, with 8 bases between. The CDR3 nucleotides are TGTGCCAGCAGCTTAAATTCCGGGAACATTCAGTACTTC. This sequence encodes CASSLNSGNIQYF.

This chain connects TRBV12-3 or TRBV12-4 to TRBJ2-1, with 13 bases aligning to TRBD2. Losses at the gene ends were 5 bases for V and 5 bases for J; bases not matched to a gene: 6. This CDR3 spans 16 amino acids. The CDR3 reads CASSPFTSGGDNEQFF. The CDR3 DNA follows: TGTGCCAGCAGTCCCTTTACTAGCGGGGGGGACAATGAGCAGTTCTTC.

This clonotype occurred a few times. This rearrangement joins TRBV6-5 to TRBJ1-5; D not certain. The CDR3 sequence is 14 residues long. With 8 bases removed from V and 4 bases from J, the gap between germline ends came to 15 bases. Germline CDR1 is MNHEY and CDR2 is SVGAGI. For the CDR3, the DNA is TGTGCCAGCTCCTTACGGGGAGCGAATCAGCCCCAGCATTTT. Protein product: CASSLRGANQPQHF.

The table lists this clonotype with a few counts. The rearrangement links TRBV27 to TRBJ1-6, with no clear D. V lost 5 bases and J 7 bases, leaving 12 bases between the germline ends. The CDR3 runs 14 residues. CDR1 is MNHEY, CDR2 SMNVEV, per germline (reference sequence). The CDR3 DNA reads as TGTGCCAGCAGTCCGAGGGCTCAGAATTCACCCCTCCACTTT. Its translation is CASSPRAQNSPLHF.

This chain links TRBV12-3 or TRBV12-4 with TRBJ1-3, with a tentative D call TRBD1 (5 bases). The CDR3 has 13 residues. The V gene lost 3 bases and the J gene lost 4 bases, with 7 bases spanning the gap. CDR3 sequence (DNA): TGTGCCAGCAGTTTCCCAGGGGGAAACACCATATATTTT. Encoded protein: CASSFPGGNTIYF.

The chain is built from TRBV29-1 and TRBJ2-7; D possibly uses TRBD1 or TRBD2 (5 bases each). Per germline, CDR1 SQVTM and CDR2 ANQGSEA. Trimming took 6 bases from V and 2 from J, leaving 11 bases between them. The CDR3 sequence is 12 residues long. CDR3: CSVGTAAYEQYF. CDR3 nucleotide sequence: TGCAGCGTGGGGACGGCAGCCTACGAGCAGTACTTC.

This clonotype has more than one count but fewer than ten. The chain carries TRBV27 and TRBJ2-7; D may be TRBD1 (5 bases). The CDR3 totals 15 residues. Trimming cost V 4 bases and J 7 bases, with 20 bases left between them. CDR1 MNHEY and CDR2 SMNVEV come from the germline V gene (reference sequence). CDR3 nucleotides: TGTGCCAGCAGTTCTTCAAGGCAGGGTAAAGGAGAGCAGTACTTC. This encodes CASSSSRQGKGEQYF.

This clonotype has a handful of counts. This sequence joins TRBV7-3 and TRBJ2-2, with 10 bases lining up with TRBD1. Unmatched junction bases numbered 8, after V lost 8 bases and J lost 5 bases. The length of the CDR3 is 15 residues. The germline CDR1 and CDR2 sequences are SGHTA and FQGTGA. DNA for the CDR3: TGTGCCAGCGGACAGGGGGGGGTCTCTACCGGGGAGCTGTTTTTT. Its translation: CASGQGGVSTGELFF. Filled out from reference TRBV7-3 and TRBJ2-2, the complete variable domain reads GAGVSQTPSNKVTEKGKYVELRCDPISGHTALYWYRQSLGQGPEFLIYFQGTGAADDSGLPNDRFFAVRPEGSVSTLKIQRTERGDSAVYLCASGQGGVSTGELFFGEGSRLTVL.

This clonotype was detected only a few times. The gene calls are TRBV27 and TRBJ2-2; TRBD1 aligns across 8 bases. The CDR3 is made up of 17 amino acids. With V trimmed by 4 bases and J by 1 base, 8 bases remained unmatched. Germline V lookup: CDR1 MNHEY, CDR2 SMNVEV (reference sequence). CDR3 amino acids: CASSSAGQAGNTGELFF. The CDR3 DNA reads TGTGCCAGCAGTTCCGCGGGACAGGCCGGGAACACCGGGGAGCTGTTTTTT.

V gene TRBV7-6 combines with J gene TRBJ2-1, with D perhaps matching TRBD1 or TRBD2 (6 bases each). The CDR3 runs 17 residues. V was pared by 0 bases and J by 5 bases, with 17 bases between. Germline loops: CDR1 SGHVS, CDR2 FNYEAQ. The CDR3 DNA reads TGTGCCAGCAGCTTAGCGTTGGGGGCGGGGCTGGACAATGAGCAGTTCTTC. This codes for CASSLALGAGLDNEQFF.

V and J are TRBV6-5 and TRBJ2-7; 7 bases line up with TRBD1. J was trimmed by 6 bases and V by 6 bases; bases with no gene match: 14. The CDR3 contains 15 residues. Germline CDR1 and CDR2: MNHEY and SVGAGI. CDR3 nucleotide sequence: TGTGCCAGCAGATCCGATACAGGGGCCCCCTTCGAGCAGTACTTC. Its protein product is CASRSDTGAPFEQYF.